The T cell receptor beta chain under discussion was sequenced for a study of T cell responses to AZD1222 COVID-19 vaccine. The repertoire was sequenced with immunoSEQ multiplex PCR; TCRdb's copy has only in-frame clones and lacks some. Of roughly 150,000 clones in the sample, about 89% were seen once. This CDR3 is 15 amino acids long. V dropped 8 bases and J dropped 2; count of bases not matched to a gene: 11. In germline, CDR1 is LNHDA, CDR2 SQIVND (reference sequence). This clone occurred once. The starting material was peripheral blood, obtained on day 0 of AZD1222 vaccination. The chain recombines TRBV19 with TRBJ1-1; 7 bases line up with TRBD1. The TCR originated in an adult in good health. This CDR3 reads CASRPTGTANTEAFF. The CDR3 region has the DNA TGTGCCAGTCGCCCGACCGGGACAGCAAACACTGAAGCTTTCTTT.